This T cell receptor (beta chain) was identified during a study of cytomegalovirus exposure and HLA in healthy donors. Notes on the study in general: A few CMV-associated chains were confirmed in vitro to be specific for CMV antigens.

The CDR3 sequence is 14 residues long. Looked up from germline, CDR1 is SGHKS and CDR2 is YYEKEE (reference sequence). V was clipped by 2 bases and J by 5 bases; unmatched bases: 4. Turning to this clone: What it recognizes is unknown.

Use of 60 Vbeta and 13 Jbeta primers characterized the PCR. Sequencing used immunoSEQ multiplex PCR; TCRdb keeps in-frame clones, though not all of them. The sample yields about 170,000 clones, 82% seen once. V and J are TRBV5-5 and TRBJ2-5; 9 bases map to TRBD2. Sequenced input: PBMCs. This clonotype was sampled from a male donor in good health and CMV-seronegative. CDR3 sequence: CASSFGLAGETQYF. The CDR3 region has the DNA TGTGCCAGCAGCTTTGGGCTAGCGGGGGAGACCCAGTACTTC.